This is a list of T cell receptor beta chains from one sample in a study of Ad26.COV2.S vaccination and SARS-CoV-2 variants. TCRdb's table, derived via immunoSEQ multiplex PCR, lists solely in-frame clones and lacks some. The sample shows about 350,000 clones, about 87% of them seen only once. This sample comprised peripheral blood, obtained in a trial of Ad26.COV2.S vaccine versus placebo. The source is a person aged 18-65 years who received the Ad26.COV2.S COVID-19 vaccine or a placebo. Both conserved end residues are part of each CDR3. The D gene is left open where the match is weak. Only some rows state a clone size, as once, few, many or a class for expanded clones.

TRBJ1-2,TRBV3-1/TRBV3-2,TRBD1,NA,TGTGCCAGCAGCCGATATACCAAGGGGGCCCGGGACTATGGCTACACCTTC,CASSRYTKGARDYGYTF
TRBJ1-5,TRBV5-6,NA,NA,TGTGCCAGCAGCTTGGTGGCTGATGGTCAGCCCCAGCATTTT,CASSLVADGQPQHF
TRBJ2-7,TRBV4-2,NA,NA,TGTGCCAGCAGCCAGGACAGATCCTACGAGCAGTACTTC,CASSQDRSYEQYF
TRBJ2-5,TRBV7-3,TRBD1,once,TGTGCCAGCAGCTCACTGGGGGACAGAGGAGAGACCCAGTACTTC,CASSSLGDRGETQYF
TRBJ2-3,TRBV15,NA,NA,TGTGCCACCAGCAGAGAGATGTCAGGAGGGTACACAGATACGCAGTATTTT,CATSREMSGGYTDTQYF
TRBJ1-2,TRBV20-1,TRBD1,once,TGCAGTGCTAGTTGGTTCGGGACAGGGCCATACTATGGCTACACCTTC,CSASWFGTGPYYGYTF
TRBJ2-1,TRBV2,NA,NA,TGTGCCACCTACCGACTTGTCAATGAGCAGTTCTTC,CATYRLVNEQFF
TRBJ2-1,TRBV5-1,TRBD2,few,TGCGCCAGCAGCTTACTAGCGAGAGAGAACAATGAGCAGTTCTTC,CASSLLARENNEQFF
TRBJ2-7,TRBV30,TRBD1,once,TGTGCCTGGAGGGGGACAGTTTTCTCCTACGAGCAGTACTTC,CAWRGTVFSYEQYF
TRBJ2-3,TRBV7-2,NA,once,TGTGCCAGCAGCCCAAGGGGGGCGCGAGCAGATACGCAGTATTTT,CASSPRGARADTQYF
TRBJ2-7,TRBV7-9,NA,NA,TGTGCCAGCAGCAGGACACCATACGAGCAGTACTTC,CASSRTPYEQYF
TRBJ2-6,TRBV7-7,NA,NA,TGTGCTAGCAGTTCCGGGGTGTCTTCCGGGGCCAACGTCCTGACTTTC,CASSSGVSSGANVLTF
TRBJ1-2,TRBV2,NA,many,TGTGCCAGCAGTGAACTACGGGGAATTAGGGGCTACACCTTC,CASSELRGIRGYTF
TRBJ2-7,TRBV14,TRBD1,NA,TGTGCCAGCAGCCAAGATTCTTGGACAGGCTCCTACGAGCAGTACTTC,CASSQDSWTGSYEQYF
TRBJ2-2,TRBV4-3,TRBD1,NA,TGCGCCAGCAGCCCACCGGGACAGGGTGTCACCGGGGAGCTGTTTTTT,CASSPPGQGVTGELFF
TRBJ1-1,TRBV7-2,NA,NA,TGTGCCAGCAGAGGGGGTCGGGGCACTGAAGCTTTCTTT,CASRGGRGTEAFF
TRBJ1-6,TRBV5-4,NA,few,TGTGCCAGCAGCTCGAGGAGGGGAGATAATTCACCCCTCCACTTT,CASSSRRGDNSPLHF
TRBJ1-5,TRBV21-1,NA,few,TGTGCCCCCAGCAGCGGGGGCAATCAGCCCCAGCATTTT,CAPSSGGNQPQHF
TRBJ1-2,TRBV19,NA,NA,TGTGCCAGTAGTTCTACAAGGGGTCGGGGCTATGGCTACACCTTC,CASSSTRGRGYGYTF
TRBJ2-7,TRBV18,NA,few,TGTGCCAGCTCACCACCTAGTCGGGGCAACTACGAGCAGTACTTC,CASSPPSRGNYEQYF
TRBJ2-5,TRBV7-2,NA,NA,TGTGCCAGCAGCTTAGAGAGTCGGACAGCCTTTCTACAAGAGACCCAGTACTTC,CASSLESRTAFLQETQYF
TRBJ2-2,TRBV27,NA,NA,TGTGCCAGCCGGGTATTGTACACCGGGGAGCTGTTTTTT,CASRVLYTGELFF